The 18 T cell receptor beta chains in this list originate from one sample, sequenced in a study of shared clonotypes between healthy human individuals. Clones were sequenced by immunoSEQ multiplex PCR, and TCRdb holds only the in-frame ones, with some missing. This sample has nearly 2 million clones, with about 94% found just once. CD45RO-negative, CCR7-selected cells formed the naive CD8 fraction, which excluded terminally differentiated effector memory CD45RA+ cells. The sequencing input was naive CD8+ T cells sorted from blood. The receptors shown here come from a man younger than 35 in good health.

The CDR3 reads CASSFGTSGDQYF. As DNA, the CDR3 is TGTGCCAGCAGCTTTGGGACTAGCGGGGACCAGTACTTC. The chain employs TRBV5-6 and TRBJ2-5; 13 bases line up with TRBD2. After removal of 2 bases from V and 10 bases from J, the junction contained 2 bases not matched to a gene. Germline V lookup: CDR1 SGHDT, CDR2 YYEEEE. This CDR3 spans 13 amino acids.

The chain links TRBV19 to TRBJ2-1, with 9 bases lining up with TRBD2. V shed 5 bases and J 4 bases; nucleotides not matched to a gene: 6. Germline CDR1 is LNHDA and CDR2 is SQIVND (reference sequence). The CDR3 loop spans 15 amino acids. In nucleotides, the CDR3 is TGTGCCAGTAGTCCATTAGCGGGAGAGTACAATGAGCAGTTCTTC. This gives the protein CASSPLAGEYNEQFF.

The chain links TRBV27 to TRBJ2-1; D is unresolved. The V end was cut by 0 bases, the J end by 10 bases, with 13 bases between. Germline CDR1 and CDR2: MNHEY and SMNVEV (reference sequence). The CDR3 has 14 residues. Here the CDR3 reads CASSLSNTPKEQFF. The CDR3 DNA sequence: TGTGCCAGCAGTTTATCGAACACTCCCAAAGAGCAGTTCTTC.

The rearrangement joins TRBV4-1 to TRBJ2-3, with 8 bases lining up with TRBD2. The CDR3 loop spans 16 amino acids. The junction had 6 bases not matched to a gene; V was cut back by 0 bases and J by 4 bases. Per the germline V gene, CDR1 is MGHRA and CDR2 is YSYEKL. The CDR3 spells CASSQEGAGGSDTQYF. The CDR3 DNA sequence: TGCGCCAGCAGCCAAGAGGGGGCGGGAGGATCAGATACGCAGTATTTT.

V is TRBV6-5 and J is TRBJ2-1, with 7 bases matching TRBD1. From germline, CDR1 is MNHEY and CDR2 SVGAGI. V was pared by 5 bases and J by 8 bases, with 3 bases of the junction left unmatched. The CDR3 is 12 residues long. The CDR3 coding sequence is TGTGCCAGCAGTCCCACAGGGGATGAGCAGTTCTTC. This sequence encodes CASSPTGDEQFF.

V usage is TRBV6-1 and J usage is TRBJ1-5, with D uncertain. In germline, CDR1 is MNHNS, CDR2 SASEGT. With 5 bases removed from V and 5 bases from J, the gap between germline ends came to 4 bases. This CDR3 is built from 11 residues. Here the CDR3 reads CASSFYQPQHF. The CDR3 DNA sequence: TGTGCCAGCAGTTTCTATCAGCCCCAGCATTTT.

The chain has TRBV6-6 and TRBJ2-5, with D perhaps matching TRBD2 (6 bases). The CDR3 is 14 residues long. V shed 5 bases and J shed 1 base, with 11 bases lying between them. The V gene's germline CDR1 is MNHNY and CDR2 SVGAGI (reference sequence). CDR3 sequence (DNA): TGTGCCAGCAGTCCCATAGCGGTCCAAGAGACCCAGTACTTC. Translation: CASSPIAVQETQYF.

The V call is TRBV30, the J call TRBJ2-5; 9 bases match TRBD2. Germline V gene data show CDR1 as GTSNPN and CDR2 as SVGIG (reference sequence). Germline trimming cut 3 bases from V and 4 bases from J; bases unmatched to any gene: 9. This CDR3 has 15 amino acids. CDR3 sequence reads: CAWSIGASGAETQYF. In DNA, the CDR3 is TGTGCCTGGAGCATAGGGGCTAGCGGGGCAGAGACCCAGTACTTC.

The CDR3 nucleotides are TGTGCCTGGAGTGATGGCAGGGCCGTCGGAAACACCATATATTTT. Its protein product is CAWSDGRAVGNTIYF. The J gene is TRBJ1-3, the V gene TRBV30, with D perhaps TRBD1 (5 bases). The CDR3 spans 15 residues. V was pared by 1 base and J by 4 bases, with 14 bases between. Germline V gene data show CDR1 as GTSNPN and CDR2 as SVGIG (reference sequence).

J is TRBJ2-7 and V is TRBV6-1; no clear D. Germline V gene sequence: CDR1 MNHNS, CDR2 SASEGT. The length of the CDR3 is 14 residues. V dropped 2 bases and J dropped 2 bases, with 10 bases sitting between them. CDR3 protein: CASSEKTQAYEQYF. The CDR3 coding sequence is TGTGCCAGCAGTGAAAAGACACAAGCCTACGAGCAGTACTTC.

This clone was observed a few times. This same CDR3 is encoded by further DNA sequences in the sample. The V call is TRBV28, the J call TRBJ2-7, with 11 nucleotides matching TRBD2. V lost 6 bases and J lost 1; bases outside the gene matches: 2. The CDR3 consists of 14 residues. Germline CDR1 MDHEN, CDR2 SYDVKM. Here the CDR3 DNA reads TGTGCCAGCAGCCTAGCGGGGGGATCCTACGAGCAGTACTTC. Protein sequence: CASSLAGGSYEQYF.

The V gene is TRBV27, the J gene TRBJ2-7; D is possibly TRBD1 (5 bases). Germline CDR1 and CDR2: MNHEY and SMNVEV (reference sequence). The CDR3 spans 14 residues. V was trimmed by 2 bases and J by 5 bases, leaving 13 bases between them. The CDR3 DNA is TGTGCCAGCAGTTTAATAGGGGCCAGGAACGAGCAGTACTTC. Protein sequence: CASSLIGARNEQYF.

This sequence joins TRBV9 and TRBJ2-1; 10 bases line up with TRBD2. The germline CDR1 and CDR2 sequences are SGDLS and YYNGEE. The junction had 6 bases not matched to a gene; V was cut back by 0 bases and J by 9 bases. This CDR3 comprises 15 residues. The CDR3 loop reads CASSVESSGRGEQFF. CDR3 DNA: TGTGCCAGCAGCGTAGAGTCTAGCGGGAGAGGTGAGCAGTTCTTC.

CDR3 nucleotides: TGCAGCGTTGAGACACTTGGAAAGGGGTGGGCCACCGGGGAGCTGTTTTTT. Protein product: CSVETLGKGWATGELFF. The genes are TRBV29-1 and TRBJ2-2; tentatively, D is TRBD1 (5 bases). The germline V gene has CDR1 SQVTM and CDR2 ANQGSEA. The CDR3 is 17 amino acids. Trimming shortened V by 3 bases and J by 4 bases, and 21 bases separated the two germline ends.

The chain joins TRBV29-1 to TRBJ1-1, with D unclear. Germline CDR1 and CDR2: SQVTM and ANQGSEA. The CDR3 consists of 11 residues. V was clipped by 8 bases and J by 2 bases, with 9 bases between them. The CDR3 is CSLRANTEAFF. The DNA of the CDR3 is TGCAGCCTGCGGGCCAACACTGAAGCTTTCTTT.

The chain has TRBV21-1 and TRBJ2-1; the table's TRBD1 call for D was not verified on the DNA. TRBV21-1 is a pseudogene segment. This CDR3 has 18 residues. This chain's CDR3 is CASSKVPGQGKSYNEQFF. Written as DNA, the CDR3 is TGTGCCAGCAGCAAAGTGCCCGGACAGGGAAAATCCTACAATGAGCAGTTCTTC.

The chain recombines TRBV5-1 with TRBJ2-5, with TRBD1 matching over 9 bases. Losses at the gene ends were 3 bases for V and 5 bases for J; bases not matched to a gene: 11. The germline CDR1 and CDR2 sequences are SGHRS and YFSETQ. The CDR3 is 16 amino acids. The DNA of the CDR3 is TGCGCCAGCAGCTCCAGCCGAGGACAGGGGTTCGAGACCCAGTACTTC. Protein sequence: CASSSSRGQGFETQYF. Complete variable domain (other parts from reference TRBV5-1 and TRBJ2-5): KAGVTQTPRYLIKTRGQQVTLSCSPISGHRSVSWYQQTPGQGLQFLFEYFSETQRNKGNFPGRFSGRQFSNSRSEMNVSTLELGDSALYLCASSSSRGQGFETQYFGPGTRLLVL.

The chain carries TRBV7-9 and TRBJ2-3; D possibly uses TRBD1 or TRBD2 (5 bases each). The ends were cut back, 8 bases at V and 7 bases at J, with 28 bases in the middle. The CDR3 consists of 17 residues. Germline-derived CDR1 and CDR2 are SEHNR and FQNEAQ (reference sequence). CDR3 DNA sequence: TGTGCCAGCGGCCTATCGGGGTTAGGGGATCAGACAAATACGCAGTATTTT. It specifies CASGLSGLGDQTNTQYF.